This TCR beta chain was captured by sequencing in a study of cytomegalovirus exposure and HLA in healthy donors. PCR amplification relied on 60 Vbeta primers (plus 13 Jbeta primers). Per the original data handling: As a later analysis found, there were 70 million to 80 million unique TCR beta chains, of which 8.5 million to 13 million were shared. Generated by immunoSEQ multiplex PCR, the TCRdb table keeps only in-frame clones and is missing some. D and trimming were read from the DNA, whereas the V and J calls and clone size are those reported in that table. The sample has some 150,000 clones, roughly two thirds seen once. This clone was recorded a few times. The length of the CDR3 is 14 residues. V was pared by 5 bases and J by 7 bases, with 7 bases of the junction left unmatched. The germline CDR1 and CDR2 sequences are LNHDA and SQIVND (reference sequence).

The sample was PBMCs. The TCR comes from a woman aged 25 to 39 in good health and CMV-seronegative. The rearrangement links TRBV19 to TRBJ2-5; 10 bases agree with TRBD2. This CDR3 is CASSPGLASGTQYF. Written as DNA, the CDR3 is TGTGCCAGTAGTCCGGGACTAGCGAGTGGGACCCAGTACTTC.